This T cell receptor beta chain originates from a study of blood T cell repertoires in COVID-19. About the study: PBMCs, B-cell-depleted T cells, or T cells were the source of the cDNA or gDNA that made up the material.

From germline, CDR1 is MGHRA and CDR2 YSYEKL. The CDR3 contains 11 residues. V lost 11 bases, J lost 5 bases, and 11 bases lay in between. The authors' processing: Scientists estimated how many nucleated cells there were by amplifying reference gene primers. The method was immunoSEQ multiplex PCR; TCRdb's version includes in-frame clones alone and lacks a portion of them. Clone size and V and J calls were adopted from that table, with D and trimming inferred from the DNA. This repertoire shows hundreds of thousands of clones, approximately 86% found once; its top ten account for about 1.6%. Researchers sorted participants into cohorts using their self-reported clinical history. Recovered Cohort 3 donors showed two negative PCRs, clearance, or symptom resolution.

Input material: PBMCs or T cells enriched from blood (not recorded which). The sequence derives from a woman between 45 and 65 years old who had recovered from COVID-19. V gene TRBV4-1 combines with J gene TRBJ2-3; D gene ambiguous. In nucleotides, the CDR3 is TGCGCCTCCAGGCGCCAAGATACGCAGTATTTT. It yields the protein CASRRQDTQYF.